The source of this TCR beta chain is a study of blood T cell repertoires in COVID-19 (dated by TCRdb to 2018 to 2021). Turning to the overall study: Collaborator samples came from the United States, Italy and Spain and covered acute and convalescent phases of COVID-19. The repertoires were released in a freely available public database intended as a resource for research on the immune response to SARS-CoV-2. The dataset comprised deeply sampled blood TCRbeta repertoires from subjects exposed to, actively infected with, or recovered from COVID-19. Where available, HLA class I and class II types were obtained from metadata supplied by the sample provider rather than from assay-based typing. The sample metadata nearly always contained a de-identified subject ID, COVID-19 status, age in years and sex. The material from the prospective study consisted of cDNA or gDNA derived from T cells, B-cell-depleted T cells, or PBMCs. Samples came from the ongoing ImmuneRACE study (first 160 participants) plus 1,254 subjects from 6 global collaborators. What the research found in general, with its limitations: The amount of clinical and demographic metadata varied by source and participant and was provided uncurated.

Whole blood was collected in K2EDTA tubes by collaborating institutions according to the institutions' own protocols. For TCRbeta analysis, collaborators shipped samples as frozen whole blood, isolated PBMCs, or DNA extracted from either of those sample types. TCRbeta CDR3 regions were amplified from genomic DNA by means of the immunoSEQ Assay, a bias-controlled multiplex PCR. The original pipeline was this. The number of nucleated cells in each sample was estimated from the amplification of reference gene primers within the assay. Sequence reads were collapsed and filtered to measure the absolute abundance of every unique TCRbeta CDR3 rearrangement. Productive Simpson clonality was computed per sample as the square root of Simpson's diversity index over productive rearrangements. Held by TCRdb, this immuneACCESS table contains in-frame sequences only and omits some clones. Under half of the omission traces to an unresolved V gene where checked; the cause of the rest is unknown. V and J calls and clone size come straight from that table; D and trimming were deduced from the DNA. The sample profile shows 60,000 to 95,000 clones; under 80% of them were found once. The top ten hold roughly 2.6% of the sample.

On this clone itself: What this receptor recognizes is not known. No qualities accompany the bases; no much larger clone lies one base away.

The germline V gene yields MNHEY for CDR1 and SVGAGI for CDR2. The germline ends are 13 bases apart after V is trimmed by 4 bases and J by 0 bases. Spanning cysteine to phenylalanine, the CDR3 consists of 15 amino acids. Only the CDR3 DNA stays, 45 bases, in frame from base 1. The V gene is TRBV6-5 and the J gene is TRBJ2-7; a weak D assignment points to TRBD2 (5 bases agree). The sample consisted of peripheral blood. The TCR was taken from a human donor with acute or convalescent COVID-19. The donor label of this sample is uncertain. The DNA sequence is TGTGCCAGCAGTTCCCCTGGACTTACCTCCTACGAGCAGTACTTC. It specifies CASSSPGLTSYEQYF.